This T cell receptor beta chain was documented in a study of cytomegalovirus exposure and HLA in healthy donors. PCR primers comprised 60 Vbeta and 13 Jbeta primers. TCRdb keeps only in-frame clones here, not all; method: immunoSEQ multiplex PCR. The data show over 110,000 clones, 75% to 80% seen once. General study results and limits: In a later analysis, a missense DCLRE1C variant was linked to TCR beta V- and J-gene trimming.

The table lists this clone with a few counts. The antigen is unknown. Germline V gene sequence: CDR1 MNHEY, CDR2 SMNVEV (reference sequence). The CDR3 extends over 16 amino acids. With V trimmed by 7 bases and J by 8 bases, 17 bases remained unmatched. The rearrangement joins TRBV27 to TRBJ2-1, with 7 bases that match TRBD2. The sequence derives from a woman aged 40 to 55 in good health and CMV-seropositive. Sequencing was done on a sample of PBMCs. This chain's CDR3 is CASNPTPAGAKYEQFF. For the CDR3, the DNA is TGTGCCAGCAACCCCACACCGGCGGGAGCCAAGTATGAGCAGTTCTTC.